This T cell receptor (beta chain) was profiled in a study of Tregs in tolerant kidney transplant recipients. An overnight rest at 37°C with about 200 IU/ml IL-2 preceded regulatory T cell sorting from thawed PBMCs. Only in-frame clones appear in the TCRdb table, and some are missing; sequencing was by immunoSEQ multiplex PCR. This sample has around 63,000 clones; approximately 85% occur once, and the top ten carry around 2.3%. This clone has a single count. Antigen unknown. Regarding the study as a whole: Expanding Tregs on activated donor B cells appeared to best identify donor-specific TCRbeta clones.

This sequence originates from a human donor who received a combined kidney and bone marrow transplant. Material: Tregs from blood, obtained before the transplant.

The CDR3 loop reads CASSKEGGQSPMNTEAFF. The CDR3 nucleotides are TGTGCCAGCAGCAAAGAAGGGGGACAAAGCCCCATGAACACTGAAGCTTTCTTT. The gene calls are TRBV21-1 and TRBJ1-1; TRBD1 is taken as the D call from the table, unchecked against the DNA. TRBV21-1 represents a pseudogene. CDR3 size: 18 residues.